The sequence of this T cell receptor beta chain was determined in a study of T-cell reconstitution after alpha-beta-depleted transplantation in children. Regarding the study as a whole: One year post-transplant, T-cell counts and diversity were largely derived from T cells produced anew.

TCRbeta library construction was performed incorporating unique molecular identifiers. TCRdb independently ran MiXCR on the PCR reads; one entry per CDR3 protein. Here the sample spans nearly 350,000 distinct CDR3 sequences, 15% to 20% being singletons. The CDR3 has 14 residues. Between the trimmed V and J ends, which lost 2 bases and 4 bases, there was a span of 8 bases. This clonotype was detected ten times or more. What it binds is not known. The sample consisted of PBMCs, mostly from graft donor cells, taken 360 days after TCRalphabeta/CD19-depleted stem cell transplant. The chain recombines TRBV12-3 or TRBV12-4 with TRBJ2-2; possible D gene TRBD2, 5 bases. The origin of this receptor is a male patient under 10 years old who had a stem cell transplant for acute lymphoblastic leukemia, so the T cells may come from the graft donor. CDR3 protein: CASSLFGVTGELFF. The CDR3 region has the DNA TGTGCCAGCAGTTTATTCGGGGTCACCGGGGAGCTGTTTTTT.